The next 24 T cell receptor beta chains were all read from a single sample in a study of early T cells in non-severe SARS-CoV-2 infection. TCRdb re-called the 5' RACE reads with MiXCR, one entry per CDR3 protein. The data show around 60,000 distinct CDR3 sequences, with 12% seen just once and approximately 10% held by the top ten. The sequencing input was whole blood. The receptors come from an adult who was a healthcare worker with PCR-confirmed SARS-CoV-2 infection or an uninfected control (not recorded which).

The chain combines TRBV4-3 with TRBJ2-5; D remains unclear. The CDR3 loop spans 13 amino acids. Trimming took 1 base from V and 1 from J, leaving 4 bases between them. From germline, CDR1 is LGHNA and CDR2 YSLEER. For the CDR3, the DNA is TGCGCCAGCAGCCAAGGCAGCCAAGAGACCCAGTACTTC. This codes for CASSQGSQETQYF.

This clonotype was observed at least ten times. The rearrangement uses TRBV24-1 and TRBJ2-1; TRBD2 aligns across 9 bases. CDR1 is KGHDR and CDR2 is SFDVKD in the germline V gene. Germline trimming cut 5 bases from V and 4 bases from J; bases unmatched to any gene: 11. The CDR3 has 17 amino acids. CDR3 nucleotides: TGTGCCACCAGTGCCCAGACTAGCGGAGAACTATACAATGAGCAGTTCTTC. As protein: CATSAQTSGELYNEQFF.

This clonotype was seen a handful of times. The V and J genes are TRBV10-2 and TRBJ2-7, with D perhaps TRBD2 (6 bases). V was trimmed by 3 bases and J by 2 bases, leaving 11 bases between them. This CDR3 spans 14 amino acids. Germline CDR1 is WSHSY and CDR2 is SAAADI. CDR3 in amino acids: CASSDWDSTYEQYF. The CDR3 region has the DNA TGCGCCAGCAGTGATTGGGACTCCACCTACGAGCAGTACTTC.

V gene TRBV19 combines with J gene TRBJ1-3; D uncertain. Germline V gene data show CDR1 as LNHDA and CDR2 as SQIVND (reference sequence). The CDR3 is 16 residues long. The V end was cut by 4 bases, the J end by 0 bases, with 13 bases between. In DNA form, the CDR3 reads TGTGCCAGTAGTACTTCCACCCGGAACTCTGGAAACACCATATATTTT. Residues: CASSTSTRNSGNTIYF.

This chain links TRBV7-3 with TRBJ2-3; 7 bases fit TRBD1. Germline V gives CDR1 SGHTA, CDR2 FQGTGA. Losses at the gene ends were 5 bases for V and 0 bases for J; bases not matched to a gene: 5. The CDR3 has 15 residues. The CDR3 spells CASSPGTASTDTQYF. The DNA of the CDR3 is TGTGCCAGCAGCCCGGGGACAGCCAGCACAGATACGCAGTATTTT.

This clonotype is medium-sized within its sample. The chain joins TRBV20-1 to TRBJ1-1; 9 bases map to TRBD1. The CDR3 has 16 amino acids. The germline CDR1 and CDR2 sequences are DFQATT and SNEGSKA (reference sequence). Trimming cost V 4 bases and J 5 bases; bases outside gene matches: 14. CDR3 nucleotide sequence: TGCAGTGCTACCTTAAGAGTAGGGACAGGGACAACTGAAGCTTTCTTT. As protein: CSATLRVGTGTTEAFF.

This clonotype was found a few times. The chain links TRBV5-1 to TRBJ2-7; TRBD1 might be the D (6 bases). The CDR3 totals 14 residues. In germline, CDR1 is SGHRS, CDR2 YFSETQ. V was shortened by 3 bases and J by 3 bases, with 13 bases between the two germline ends. CDR3 amino acids: CASSSGTSNYEQYF. In nucleotides, the CDR3 is TGCGCCAGCAGCTCCGGGACAAGCAACTACGAGCAGTACTTC.

This clonotype was counted many times. The chain recombines TRBV7-9 with TRBJ2-3; D unclear. Germline V CDR1 and CDR2: SEHNR, FQNEAQ (reference sequence). The CDR3 has 16 residues. V lost 5 bases and J 1 base, leaving 16 bases between the germline ends. The CDR3 DNA reads TGTGCCAGCAGCCCCATGGATAGCCCCGGCACAGATACGCAGTATTTT. Its translation is CASSPMDSPGTDTQYF.

This clonotype was seen many times. The chain recombines TRBV27 with TRBJ1-2; 7 nucleotides agree with TRBD1. CDR1 and CDR2 from the germline V gene are MNHEY and SMNVEV (reference sequence). V trimming: 6 bases; J trimming: 3 bases; junction bases outside the gene matches: 4. This CDR3 is 13 amino acids long. The CDR3 DNA follows: TGTGCCAGCAGCTTAGGGACAGACTATGGCTACACCTTC. Residues: CASSLGTDYGYTF.

This clonotype occurred a few times. The rearrangement joins TRBV29-1 to TRBJ2-5; D is ambiguous. The CDR3 is 12 amino acids. The V and J ends lost 1 base and 2 bases respectively, with 5 bases between them. Per the germline V gene, CDR1 is SQVTM and CDR2 is ANQGSEA. CDR3 sequence reads: CSVEAPQETQYF. In DNA, the CDR3 is TGCAGCGTTGAAGCCCCACAAGAGACCCAGTACTTC.

This clonotype was observed at least ten times. This chain connects TRBV12-3 or TRBV12-4 to TRBJ1-2, with D possibly matching TRBD1 (5 bases). The CDR3 is 15 amino acids. V was pared by 3 bases and J by 8 bases, with 19 bases between. The CDR3 loop is CASSLSEVAGEGYTF. For the CDR3, the DNA is TGTGCCAGCAGTTTGTCGGAGGTTGCGGGGGAAGGCTACACCTTC.

This clonotype was seen ten or more times. The genes are TRBV7-8 and TRBJ1-6; a possible D gene is TRBD1 (5 bases). Trimming cost V 5 bases and J 7 bases, with 12 bases left between them. The CDR3 loop spans 14 amino acids. Germline assignment: CDR1 SGHVS and CDR2 FQNEAQ. The DNA for the CDR3 is TGTGCCAGCAGCATCCGCGGGACCAATTCACCCCTCCACTTT. This codes for CASSIRGTNSPLHF. Looking up the rest from reference TRBV7-8 and TRBJ1-6 gives the full variable domain: GAGVSQSPRYKVAKRGQDVALRCDPISGHVSLFWYQQALGQGPEFLTYFQNEAQLDKSGLPSDRFFAERPEGSVSTLKIQRTQQEDSAVYLCASSIRGTNSPLHFGNGTRLTVT.

The V and J genes are TRBV7-3 and TRBJ2-3; D remains ambiguous. The CDR3 loop spans 13 amino acids. CDR1 and CDR2 from the germline V gene are SGHTA and FQGTGA. The V gene lost 5 bases and the J gene lost 2 bases, with 8 bases spanning the gap. The DNA of the CDR3 is TGTGCCAGCAGCGCACCCTACACAGATACGCAGTATTTT. Translation gives CASSAPYTDTQYF.

The gene calls are TRBV5-1 and TRBJ2-2, with D possibly TRBD1 on 5 matching bases. Germline V lookup: CDR1 SGHRS, CDR2 YFSETQ. V lost 0 bases and J 1 base, leaving 7 bases between the germline ends. CDR3 length equals 15 residues. This CDR3 is CASSLGTLNTGELFF. The CDR3 coding sequence is TGCGCCAGCAGCTTGGGGACATTGAACACCGGGGAGCTGTTTTTT.

The chain has TRBV6-2 or TRBV6-3 and TRBJ2-3; D uncertain. Trimming pared 0 bases from V and 2 bases from J, leaving 9 bases between. The CDR3 contains 15 residues. The germline CDR1 and CDR2 sequences are MNHEY and SVGEGT. As DNA, the CDR3 is TGTGCCAGCAGTTACTCCCAAAGCTCCACAGATACGCAGTATTTT. Translation: CASSYSQSSTDTQYF.

V is TRBV28 and J is TRBJ2-7; D may be TRBD1 or TRBD2 (7 bases each). V lost 2 bases and J 2 bases, leaving 13 bases between the germline ends. Germline V gene data show CDR1 as MDHEN and CDR2 as SYDVKM. The CDR3 sequence is 15 residues long. CDR3 protein: CASSLSGTAPYEQYF. CDR3 sequence (DNA): TGTGCCAGCAGTTTAAGCGGGACAGCCCCCTACGAGCAGTACTTC.

In its sample, this clonotype was seen many times. The DNA of the CDR3 is TGTGCCACCAGAGGTGGCGGGGGGGCATCAGATACGCAGTATTTT. Amino acids: CATRGGGGASDTQYF. This rearrangement joins TRBV24-1 to TRBJ2-3; 9 positions agree with TRBD2. Germline CDR1 reads KGHDR; CDR2 reads SFDVKD. The CDR3 sequence is 15 residues long. V lost 7 bases and J lost 4; bases outside the gene matches: 8.

The gene calls are TRBV7-9 and TRBJ1-4; 10 nucleotides align to TRBD1. This CDR3 contains 15 residues. Germline V lookup: CDR1 SEHNR, CDR2 FQNEAQ (reference sequence). Unmatched junction bases numbered 3, after V lost 3 bases and J lost 5 bases. CDR3 in amino acids: CASSLTGGANEKLFF. CDR3 DNA sequence: TGTGCCAGCAGCTTGACAGGGGGCGCGAATGAAAAACTGTTTTTT.

This clonotype was counted a few times. The chain has TRBV19 and TRBJ2-7; D is undetermined. V lost 3 bases and J 3 bases, leaving 9 bases between the germline ends. CDR3 length: 13 amino acids. Germline lookup yields CDR1 LNHDA and CDR2 SQIVND (reference sequence). The CDR3 region is CASSIGQNYEQYF. The CDR3 DNA sequence: TGTGCCAGTAGTATCGGGCAGAACTACGAGCAGTACTTC.

V is TRBV7-2 and J is TRBJ2-1, with TRBD2 matching over 14 bases. After removal of 2 bases from V and 7 bases from J, the junction contained 7 bases not matched to a gene. CDR1 SGHTA and CDR2 FQGNSA come from the germline V gene. The CDR3 has 17 residues. The CDR3 bases are TGTGCCAGCAGCTTAAGAACCGGGACTAGCGGGGGTAATGAGCAGTTCTTC. Translated, it gives CASSLRTGTSGGNEQFF.

In its sample, this clonotype was seen many times. The chain recombines TRBV7-2 with TRBJ2-3; D perhaps matches TRBD2 (6 bases). The CDR3 totals 14 residues. Germline V CDR1 and CDR2: SGHTA, FQGNSA. Deletions cut 7 bases from V and 1 base from J, with 12 bases between. The CDR3, as DNA: TGTGCCAGCAAAGCGGGCGCGGGCACAGATACGCAGTATTTT. Its protein is CASKAGAGTDTQYF. Drawing the rest from reference TRBV7-2 and TRBJ2-3, the complete variable domain is GAGVSQSPSNKVTEKGKDVELRCDPISGHTALYWYRQSLGQGLEFLIYFQGNSAPDKSGLPSDRFSAERTGGSVSTLTIQRTQQEDSAVYLCASKAGAGTDTQYFGPGTRLTVL.

This clonotype was found a few times. The chain combines TRBV4-2 with TRBJ2-1; D is unclear. This CDR3 contains 15 residues. Germline values: CDR1 LGHNA, CDR2 YNFKEQ. V lost 1 base and J 2 bases, leaving 9 bases between the germline ends. This CDR3 reads CASSQATTPYNEQFF. The CDR3 nucleotides are TGTGCCAGCAGCCAAGCGACGACTCCCTACAATGAGCAGTTCTTC.

Ten or more counts support this clonotype. The chain is built from TRBV7-2 and TRBJ1-5, with unresolved D. CDR1 SGHTA and CDR2 FQGNSA come from the germline V gene. V dropped 5 bases and J dropped 1 base, with 12 bases sitting between them. CDR3 length: 15 amino acids. CDR3 nucleotide sequence: TGTGCCAGCAGCCCGGGATCAATAAGCAATCAGCCCCAGCATTTT. This encodes CASSPGSISNQPQHF.

In this sample, this clonotype turned up many times. J is TRBJ1-1 and V is TRBV9; D perhaps matches TRBD1 (5 bases). This CDR3 has 13 amino acids. V dropped 7 bases and J dropped 0 bases, with 10 bases sitting between them. Germline values: CDR1 SGDLS, CDR2 YYNGEE. Written as DNA, the CDR3 is TGTGCCAGCGGGGGAAGGATGAACACTGAAGCTTTCTTT. Protein product: CASGGRMNTEAFF. The variable domain in full, with the rest retrieved from reference TRBV9 and TRBJ1-1, is DSGVTQTPKHLITATGQRVTLRCSPRSGDLSVYWYQQSLDQGLQFLIQYYNGEERAKGNILERFSAQQFPDLHSELNLSSLELGDSALYFCASGGRMNTEAFFGQGTRLTVV.